These 9 T cell receptor beta chains came from one sample sequenced in a study of blood T cell repertoires in COVID-19. Using immunoSEQ multiplex PCR, the repertoire was profiled, and TCRdb retains in-frame clones only, with some absent. The repertoire has over 120,000 clones, 81% of them found once; the top ten carry about 7.5%. The specimen was peripheral blood. The receptors stem from a human donor in a cohort sampled during active COVID-19.

The V gene is TRBV18, the J gene TRBJ2-1; D is uncertain. The CDR3 has 16 residues. V lost 0 bases and J lost 0, with 9 bases in between. The germline gives CDR1 KGHSH, CDR2 LQKENI. CDR3 bases: TGTGCCAGCTCACCACCTTACAGACACTCCTACAATGAGCAGTTCTTC. Encoded protein: CASSPPYRHSYNEQFF.

This clone appeared a single time. This chain uses TRBV7-2 with TRBJ2-7; 7 bases agree with TRBD2. Germline loops: CDR1 SGHTA, CDR2 FQGNSA. With V trimmed by 5 bases and J by 0 bases, 4 bases remained unmatched. The CDR3 extends over 14 amino acids. CDR3 DNA sequence: TGTGCCAGCAGCGGCGGACTAGTCTCCTACGAGCAGTACTTC. Translation gives CASSGGLVSYEQYF.

The rearrangement links TRBV20-1 to TRBJ2-7; 15 bases agree with TRBD2. Germline trimming cut 3 bases from V and 5 bases from J; bases unmatched to any gene: 11. CDR1 and CDR2 from the germline V gene are DFQATT and SNEGSKA (reference sequence). CDR3 length: 17 residues. Written as DNA, the CDR3 is TGCAGTGCTAGTGGACTAGCGGGAGGGTCCAGAAAGGACGAGCAGTACTTC. Translated: CSASGLAGGSRKDEQYF.

CDR3 coding DNA: TGTGCCAGTAGTCTGACTTCAACGGGAAACACCATATATTTT. It codes for CASSLTSTGNTIYF. The chain combines TRBV19 with TRBJ1-3, with no clear D. The V and J ends lost 5 bases and 4 bases respectively, with 12 bases between them. The germline CDR1 and CDR2 sequences are LNHDA and SQIVND (reference sequence). The CDR3 runs 14 residues.

This sequence joins TRBV28 and TRBJ2-7, with TRBD2 as a possible D gene (6 bases). V was trimmed by 2 bases and J by 4 bases, leaving 12 bases between them. The CDR3 has 14 amino acids. Germline CDR1 and CDR2: MDHEN and SYDVKM. The CDR3 DNA follows: TGTGCCAGCAGTTTACAAGCAGGGACTTACGAGCAGTACTTC. This encodes CASSLQAGTYEQYF. Full variable domain (remainder filled in from reference TRBV28 and TRBJ2-7): DVKVTQSSRYLVKRTGEKVFLECVQDMDHENMFWYRQDPGLGLRLIYFSYDVKMKEKGDIPEGYSVSREKKERFSLILESASTNQTSMYLCASSLQAGTYEQYFGPGTRLTVT.

V usage is TRBV5-6 and J usage is TRBJ2-7, with D tentatively TRBD1 (6 bases). This CDR3 has 14 amino acids. Germline CDR1 reads SGHDT; CDR2 reads YYEEEE. The V end was cut by 1 base, the J end by 0 bases, with 8 bases between. CDR3 nucleotides: TGTGCCAGCAGCTTGACAGGGTACTCCTACGAGCAGTACTTC. It is translated as CASSLTGYSYEQYF.

This chain joins TRBV3-1 (or the pseudogene TRBV3-2) and TRBJ2-2; 12 bases line up with TRBD2. The length of the CDR3 is 16 residues. Germline CDR1 LGHDT, CDR2 YNNKEL (reference sequence). V gave up 2 bases and J gave up 4 bases; unmatched junction bases: 2. The CDR3 DNA is TGTGCCAGCAGCCAAAGACTAGCGGGAGTCACCGGGGAGCTGTTTTTT. This sequence encodes CASSQRLAGVTGELFF.

This CDR3 reads CATSVGGGPGRDTQYF. CDR3 in DNA: TGTGCCACCAGTGTCGGGGGTGGGCCGGGGAGAGATACGCAGTATTTT. This chain uses TRBV24-1 with TRBJ2-3; the D gene is possibly TRBD2 (6 bases). The CDR3 sequence is 16 residues long. From germline, CDR1 is KGHDR and CDR2 SFDVKD. V was clipped by 5 bases and J by 5 bases, with 19 bases between them.

The V call is TRBV29-1, the J call TRBJ2-5; 12 bases align to TRBD2. CDR1 and CDR2 (germline): SQVTM, ANQGSEA. This CDR3 region has 17 residues. V gave up 3 bases and J gave up 0 bases; unmatched junction bases: 8. The chain's CDR3 is CSVERTSGKPNQETQYF. In DNA, the CDR3 is TGCAGCGTTGAGAGGACTAGCGGGAAACCAAACCAAGAGACCCAGTACTTC.